This T cell receptor beta chain appears in the sequencing data of a study of cytomegalovirus exposure and HLA in healthy donors. Study as a whole: There were 350 to 400 genotyped donors. Of these, 75% to 90% fell in the genetic ancestry cluster associated with self-reported Caucasian donors.

PCR amplification relied on 60 Vbeta primers (plus 13 Jbeta primers). Here immunoSEQ multiplex PCR was the method, and the copy in TCRdb shows in-frame clones only, minus some. The sample records around 180,000 clones, 75% to 85% being singletons. Germline V gene sequence: CDR1 SEHNR, CDR2 FQNEAQ (reference sequence). V lost 4 bases and J lost 8; bases outside the gene matches: 13. The CDR3 runs 15 residues. General observations from the study: At a 0.05 false discovery rate, a later analysis found some 18,000 TCR beta sequences to be associated with HLA alleles.

In regard to this clone: Antigen unknown.

This sequence joins TRBV7-9 and TRBJ1-1; 7 bases map to TRBD1. What was sequenced was PBMCs. This TCR was sampled from a woman aged 45-59 years in good health and CMV-seronegative. This CDR3 is CASSSTPTGSYEAFF. The CDR3 nucleotides read TGTGCCAGCAGCTCCACCCCGACAGGGAGTTACGAAGCTTTCTTT.